Following are 18 T cell receptor beta chains from one sample sequenced in a study of T-cell memory formation after mild COVID-19. A single record per CDR3 protein comes from TCRdb applying MiXCR to the 5' RACE reads. The table records roughly 500,000 distinct CDR3 sequences, about a fifth of them present only once. Sequenced input: PBMCs or a T cell subset sorted from them (not recorded which). Receptors were obtained from an adult woman who had mild COVID-19 (a few samples of this study predate the infection). Cell type and time point are not known.

Only a few counts were recorded for this clonotype. The V call is TRBV6-2 or TRBV6-3, the J call TRBJ2-7, with a possible D match to TRBD2 (6 bases). Germline lookup yields CDR1 MNHEY and CDR2 SVGEGT. There are 15 residues in the CDR3. The V and J ends lost 6 bases and 7 bases respectively, with 22 bases between them. Here the CDR3 reads CASRMGPGDVWEQYF. The CDR3 DNA follows: TGTGCCAGCAGAATGGGTCCGGGGGACGTCTGGGAGCAGTACTTC.

This clonotype occurred a few times. This sequence joins TRBV5-4 and TRBJ2-2, with TRBD1 matching over 7 bases. From germline, CDR1 is SGHNT and CDR2 YYREEE (reference sequence). After removal of 1 base from V and 1 base from J, the junction contained 7 bases not matched to a gene. CDR3 length equals 17 residues. Here the CDR3 reads CASSLPGGTVNTGELFF. The CDR3 DNA is TGTGCCAGCAGCTTGCCAGGTGGGACAGTGAACACCGGGGAGCTGTTTTTT.

V usage is TRBV7-9 and J usage is TRBJ2-7; D is possibly TRBD1 (6 bases). The CDR3 has 14 amino acids. CDR1 is SEHNR and CDR2 is FQNEAQ in the germline V gene (reference sequence). Trimming took 3 bases from V and 5 from J, leaving 14 bases between them. The CDR3 DNA follows: TGTGCCAGCAGCTTGGTGACAGGACGCCACGAGCAGTACTTC. It encodes CASSLVTGRHEQYF.

V and J are TRBV7-9 and TRBJ1-1; D gene uncertain. Trimming pared 5 bases from V and 4 bases from J, leaving 11 bases between. This CDR3 spans 13 amino acids. Germline V gives CDR1 SEHNR, CDR2 FQNEAQ (reference sequence). CDR3 region: CASSKGLGTEAFF. Here the CDR3 DNA reads TGTGCCAGCAGCAAAGGATTAGGCACTGAAGCTTTCTTT.

The J gene is TRBJ1-3, the V gene TRBV6-5; TRBD1 matches 8 bases. The ends lost 5 bases at V and 4 bases at J; junction bases unmatched: 7. The CDR3 covers 15 residues. CDR1 and CDR2 (germline): MNHEY, SVGAGI. CDR3 protein: CASSPDRVTGNTIYF. The CDR3 DNA is TGTGCCAGCAGTCCGGACAGGGTGACGGGAAACACCATATATTTT.

This clonotype came up a few times. V gene TRBV29-1 combines with J gene TRBJ2-7; D might be TRBD2 (5 bases). Germline V gene sequence: CDR1 SQVTM, CDR2 ANQGSEA. Trimming removed 3 bases from V and 0 bases from J, with 12 bases in between. CDR3 length equals 14 residues. Here the CDR3 reads CSVEQLDGSYEQYF. CDR3 nucleotides: TGCAGCGTTGAGCAACTAGATGGCTCCTACGAGCAGTACTTC.

CDR3: CASEAAGGTEQYF. The DNA for the CDR3 is TGTGCCAGCGAGGCGGCGGGAGGTACCGAGCAGTACTTC. This chain connects TRBV6-6 to TRBJ2-7, with 8 bases that match TRBD2. V gave up 8 bases and J gave up 6 bases; unmatched junction bases: 9. This CDR3 has 13 residues. Germline CDR1 MNHNY, CDR2 SVGAGI (reference sequence).

V is TRBV7-9 and J is TRBJ1-5; D unclear. CDR1 is SEHNR and CDR2 is FQNEAQ in the germline V gene (reference sequence). The CDR3 consists of 13 residues. V was cut by 7 bases and J by 4 bases, with 11 bases left in between. The CDR3 coding sequence is TGTGCCAGCACCCTTAACTCAAATCAGCCCCAGCATTTT. Its translation: CASTLNSNQPQHF.

This clonotype was seen a few times. The V gene is TRBV29-1, the J gene TRBJ2-7, with TRBD1 identical over 8 bases. Germline V gives CDR1 SQVTM, CDR2 ANQGSEA. Trimming removed 6 bases from V and 5 bases from J; junction bases left unmatched: 6. This CDR3 has 12 residues. In DNA form, the CDR3 reads TGCAGCGTAGGACAGGGATTCCACGAGCAGTACTTC. It is translated as CSVGQGFHEQYF.

This clonotype appeared a few times. The rearrangement links TRBV2 to TRBJ2-7; D might be TRBD2 (6 bases). Trimming pared 3 bases from V and 2 bases from J, leaving 14 bases between. The CDR3 is 15 residues long. Germline CDR1 is SNHLY and CDR2 is FYNNEI. In DNA, the CDR3 is TGTGCCAGCAGTGATCGGCCAGGGAGGCCCTACGAGCAGTACTTC. Its protein product is CASSDRPGRPYEQYF.

The chain has TRBV7-9 and TRBJ2-3, with a tentative D call TRBD2 (5 bases). CDR3 length: 14 residues. V lost 5 bases and J 7 bases, leaving 16 bases between the germline ends. CDR1 SEHNR and CDR2 FQNEAQ come from the germline V gene (reference sequence). CDR3 region: CASSRLSSGYTQYF. The CDR3 region has the DNA TGTGCCAGCAGCCGACTGAGCTCGGGATATACGCAGTATTTT.

This chain links TRBV11-2 with TRBJ2-1; tentatively, D is TRBD2 (7 bases). Germline V gene data show CDR1 as SGHAT and CDR2 as FQNNGV. V was clipped by 0 bases and J by 4 bases, with 13 bases between them. This CDR3 has 16 amino acids. The chain's CDR3 is CASSLDGGAEYNEQFF. CDR3 coding DNA: TGTGCCAGCAGCTTAGATGGGGGGGCCGAGTACAATGAGCAGTTCTTC.

The CDR3 nucleotides are TGTGCCAGCAGTCTTCGGGCCCCAGGGGTCGTGCCCTACGAGCAGTACTTC. Translated, it gives CASSLRAPGVVPYEQYF. The V call is TRBV6-5, the J call TRBJ2-7; a weak D match, TRBD1 (6 bases). Trimming left V 5 bases short and J 2 bases short, with 22 bases between. This CDR3 comprises 17 residues. Per the germline V gene, CDR1 is MNHEY and CDR2 is SVGAGI.

The V gene is TRBV7-2, the J gene TRBJ1-4; D is unclear. This CDR3 contains 16 residues. CDR1 and CDR2 (germline): SGHTA, FQGNSA. V was shortened by 5 bases and J by 5 bases, with 18 bases between the two germline ends. CDR3 in amino acids: CASSRGEWARNEKLFF. The CDR3 DNA reads as TGTGCCAGCAGCCGCGGGGAGTGGGCGCGGAATGAAAAACTGTTTTTT. The variable domain in full, completed from reference TRBV7-2 and TRBJ1-4, reads GAGVSQSPSNKVTEKGKDVELRCDPISGHTALYWYRQSLGQGLEFLIYFQGNSAPDKSGLPSDRFSAERTGGSVSTLTIQRTQQEDSAVYLCASSRGEWARNEKLFFGSGTQLSVL.

This chain uses TRBV20-1 with TRBJ2-7; 12 nucleotides align to TRBD1. Trimming removed 1 base from V and 5 bases from J; junction bases left unmatched: 9. This CDR3 has 16 residues. Germline CDR1 DFQATT, CDR2 SNEGSKA (reference sequence). The CDR3 spells CSARGFRDRGHHEQYF. The DNA for the CDR3 is TGCAGTGCTAGAGGGTTCCGGGACAGGGGGCACCACGAGCAGTACTTC.

The rearrangement uses TRBV7-9 and TRBJ1-6; 7 bases match TRBD1. V was clipped by 2 bases and J by 5 bases; unmatched bases: 3. Germline CDR1 SEHNR, CDR2 FQNEAQ (reference sequence). This CDR3 spans 15 amino acids. CDR3 in DNA: TGTGCCAGCAGCTTATCTGACAGGGATAATTCACCCCTCCACTTT. This gives the protein CASSLSDRDNSPLHF.

Only a few counts were recorded for this clonotype. This chain joins TRBV11-2 and TRBJ2-7; a possible D gene is TRBD1 (5 bases). The CDR3 has 17 amino acids. V was shortened by 5 bases and J by 0 bases, with 20 bases between the two germline ends. Germline CDR1 reads SGHAT; CDR2 reads FQNNGV. CDR3 nucleotide sequence: TGTGCCAGCAGCCCCACTCGCGGCCAGGGCTACTCCTACGAGCAGTACTTC. This codes for CASSPTRGQGYSYEQYF.

This clonotype was seen only once. A far larger clone lies a single base away; this is likely a read error. This rearrangement joins TRBV10-3 to TRBJ1-1; D perhaps matches TRBD1 (6 bases). Trimming left V 6 bases short and J 1 base short, with 9 bases between. The CDR3 extends over 13 amino acids. CDR1 is ENHRY, CDR2 SYGVKD, per germline. The CDR3 bases are TGTGCCATCAGCCCGGGACAGAACACTGAAGCTTTCTTT. It encodes CAISPGQNTEAFF.